The 25 T cell receptor beta chains listed next were all sequenced from one sample in a study of cytomegalovirus exposure and HLA in healthy donors. Use of 60 Vbeta and 13 Jbeta primers characterized the PCR. The data were produced by immunoSEQ multiplex PCR, yet TCRdb's version contains in-frame clones alone and is incomplete. This sample has 55,000 to 80,000 clones, with 70% to 85% found just once. The sample consisted of PBMCs. These receptors were collected from a man aged 60 to 75 in good health and CMV-seropositive.

The chain joins TRBV2 to TRBJ1-4, with D possibly being TRBD1 (6 bases). From germline, CDR1 is SNHLY and CDR2 FYNNEI. V shed 7 bases and J shed 0 bases, with 18 bases lying between them. The CDR3 runs 17 residues. CDR3 sequence reads: CASTLGQLGATNEKLFF. The CDR3 DNA reads as TGTGCCAGCACCCTGGGACAATTAGGAGCAACTAATGAAAAACTGTTTTTT.

The chain employs TRBV11-2 and TRBJ2-3; D is possibly TRBD1 (5 bases). CDR1 SGHAT and CDR2 FQNNGV come from the germline V gene. Deletions cut 5 bases from V and 3 bases from J, with 12 bases between. The CDR3 has 14 amino acids. The CDR3, as DNA: TGTGCCAGCAGCATGGACATTTTAACAGATACGCAGTATTTT. Translation: CASSMDILTDTQYF.

The gene calls are TRBV6-5 and TRBJ2-7; 8 bases are shared with TRBD1. The germline V gene has CDR1 MNHEY and CDR2 SVGAGI. The junction had 8 bases not matched to a gene; V was cut back by 6 bases and J by 7 bases. This CDR3 has 13 residues. The CDR3 loop is CASRTGDSLEQYF. CDR3 bases: TGTGCCAGCAGGACAGGGGACTCCTTGGAGCAGTACTTC.

This clone was counted a few times. The chain links TRBV6-6 to TRBJ2-1; 11 nucleotides agree with TRBD2. The CDR3 length is 16 residues. The germline V gene has CDR1 MNHNY and CDR2 SVGAGI (reference sequence). Trimming at V came to 6 bases and at J to 6 bases, leaving 10 bases not matched to a gene. In nucleotides, the CDR3 is TGTGCCAGCAGGGATACCGGGACTAGCGGCTCCAATGAGCAGTTCTTC. Amino acid sequence: CASRDTGTSGSNEQFF.

The rearrangement links TRBV29-1 to TRBJ2-1; 12 positions match TRBD1. The CDR3 spans 13 residues. CDR1 and CDR2 from the germline V gene are SQVTM and ANQGSEA. The V segment lost 8 bases and the J segment 7 bases; nucleotides outside the gene matches: 6. The CDR3 bases are TGCAGCTCGTGGGACAGGGGGCCTAATGAGCAGTTCTTC. Protein sequence: CSSWDRGPNEQFF.

This clone appeared a few times. This chain joins TRBV11-2 and TRBJ2-2; weak D call: TRBD2 (5 bases). The CDR3 runs 15 residues. Germline V gene data show CDR1 as SGHAT and CDR2 as FQNNGV. The V and J ends lost 3 bases and 6 bases respectively, with 14 bases between them. CDR3 residues: CASSLALGGAGELFF. CDR3 DNA: TGTGCCAGCAGCTTGGCCTTAGGAGGTGCCGGGGAGCTGTTTTTT.

The rearrangement joins TRBV7-8 to TRBJ2-7; perhaps TRBD2 as D (5 bases). The CDR3 runs to 14 residues. From germline, CDR1 is SGHVS and CDR2 FQNEAQ. V was shortened by 1 base and J by 5 bases, with 12 bases between the two germline ends. In nucleotides, the CDR3 is TGTGCCAGCAGCTTAGGTCCGGGGTCCGACGAGCAGTACTTC. Protein: CASSLGPGSDEQYF.

This chain joins TRBV5-4 and TRBJ1-1, with 7 bases that match TRBD1. Per the germline V gene, CDR1 is SGHNT and CDR2 is YYREEE (reference sequence). The J segment lost 5 bases and the V segment lost 4 bases, leaving 11 bases of the junction unmatched. This CDR3 spans 15 amino acids. The CDR3 loop reads CASSHPGQLLTEAFF. The CDR3 DNA is TGTGCCAGCAGCCACCCGGGACAGTTGTTGACTGAAGCTTTCTTT.

The rearrangement uses TRBV2 and TRBJ1-2, with 10 nucleotides matching TRBD1. The CDR3 is 12 amino acids. Germline V gene data show CDR1 as SNHLY and CDR2 as FYNNEI. With 6 bases clipped from V and 8 bases from J, the junction kept 3 bases outside the gene matches. As DNA, the CDR3 is TGTGCCAGCAGCGGGGACAGGGGAGGCTACACCTTC. Translation: CASSGDRGGYTF.

The V and J genes are TRBV18 and TRBJ2-1; D is possibly TRBD1 (5 bases). Germline loops: CDR1 KGHSH, CDR2 LQKENI. V lost 3 bases, J lost 4 bases, and 13 bases lay in between. The CDR3 extends over 15 amino acids. The CDR3 nucleotides read TGTGCCAGCTCACCTGGGCAGGGTCCGTACAATGAGCAGTTCTTC. This encodes CASSPGQGPYNEQFF.

V and J are TRBV5-1 and TRBJ2-1; a weak D match, TRBD1 (5 bases). The V end lost 5 bases, the J end lost 0 bases, and 15 bases lay between the germline ends. Germline values: CDR1 SGHRS, CDR2 YFSETQ. This CDR3 contains 16 residues. The CDR3 nucleotides read TGCGCCAGCAGTTCGTTACAGGCCAGCTCCTACAATGAGCAGTTCTTC. It encodes CASSSLQASSYNEQFF. Variable domain in full (rest from reference TRBV5-1 and TRBJ2-1): KAGVTQTPRYLIKTRGQQVTLSCSPISGHRSVSWYQQTPGQGLQFLFEYFSETQRNKGNFPGRFSGRQFSNSRSEMNVSTLELGDSALYLCASSSLQASSYNEQFFGPGTRLTVL.

J is TRBJ2-4 and V is TRBV6-6; 11 bases map to TRBD2. Unmatched junction bases numbered 4, after V lost 4 bases and J lost 5 bases. Germline CDR1 MNHNY, CDR2 SVGAGI (reference sequence). This CDR3 comprises 15 residues. The CDR3 loop reads CASSFSGGAQNIQYF. CDR3 nucleotide sequence: TGTGCCAGCAGTTTTAGCGGGGGGGCCCAAAACATTCAGTACTTC.

This chain uses TRBV6-5 with TRBJ2-1; perhaps TRBD2 as D (5 bases). The CDR3 spans 15 residues. The germline CDR1 and CDR2 sequences are MNHEY and SVGAGI. V shed 0 bases and J shed 8 bases, with 14 bases lying between them. The CDR3 reads CASSYSNGVVDEQFF. CDR3 coding DNA: TGTGCCAGCAGTTACTCGAACGGGGTTGTGGATGAGCAGTTCTTC.

This clone was picked up one time. The V call is TRBV5-1, the J call TRBJ1-6; TRBD1 is a possible D gene (5 bases). Germline loops: CDR1 SGHRS, CDR2 YFSETQ. The CDR3 totals 15 residues. V gave up 1 base and J gave up 10 bases, with 15 bases separating them. The CDR3 region has the DNA TGCGCCAGCAGCTTGCGTCCAGGGAAGGAATCACCCCTCCACTTT. Its translation: CASSLRPGKESPLHF.

The genes are TRBV6-6 and TRBJ2-1, with 11 nucleotides matching TRBD2. V trimming: 6 bases; J trimming: 6 bases; junction bases outside the gene matches: 7. The germline V gene encodes CDR1 MNHNY and CDR2 SVGAGI (reference sequence). The CDR3 loop spans 15 amino acids. CDR3 sequence (DNA): TGTGCCAGCAGGTCGACTAGCGGGACTTTCAATGAGCAGTTCTTC. Translation gives CASRSTSGTFNEQFF.

As to this clone: Other DNA sequences from this sample encode an identical CDR3 as well. The CDR3, as DNA: TGCGCCAGCAGCCAAGCGGGGACAGGCTCAAACTATGGCTACACCTTC. This encodes CASSQAGTGSNYGYTF. The chain uses TRBV4-1 and TRBJ1-2; 8 nucleotides match TRBD1. Unmatched junction bases numbered 6, after V lost 1 base and J lost 2 bases. Per germline, CDR1 MGHRA and CDR2 YSYEKL. The CDR3 is 16 amino acids.

A few counts support this clone. This chain joins TRBV10-3 and TRBJ2-3; a possible D gene is TRBD1 (5 bases). V was cut by 4 bases and J by 3 bases, with 11 bases left in between. CDR3 length: 14 residues. Germline lookup yields CDR1 ENHRY and CDR2 SYGVKD. The CDR3 is CAISGQGPTDTQYF. In DNA, the CDR3 is TGTGCCATCAGTGGTCAGGGTCCGACAGATACGCAGTATTTT.

This rearrangement joins TRBV11-1 to TRBJ1-5; TRBD1 matches 11 bases. This CDR3 is 15 amino acids long. V gave up 5 bases and J gave up 5 bases; unmatched junction bases: 5. Germline V gives CDR1 SGHAT, CDR2 FQDESV (reference sequence). CDR3 residues: CASSPGTGGDQPQHF. CDR3 in DNA: TGTGCCAGCAGCCCCGGGACAGGGGGTGATCAGCCCCAGCATTTT. Full variable domain (outside the CDR3, taken from reference TRBV11-1 and TRBJ1-5): EAEVAQSPRYKITEKSQAVAFWCDPISGHATLYWYRQILGQGPELLVQFQDESVVDDSQLPKDRFSAERLKGVDSTLKIQPAELGDSAMYLCASSPGTGGDQPQHFGDGTRLSIL.

This chain joins TRBV6-5 and TRBJ2-7; D might be TRBD2 (6 bases). CDR1 is MNHEY and CDR2 is SVGAGI in the germline V gene. The ends were cut back, 8 bases at V and 2 bases at J, with 16 bases in the middle. The CDR3 is 14 amino acids. The CDR3 reads CASGRRGGTYEQYF. In nucleotides, the CDR3 is TGTGCCAGCGGAAGGCGGGGCGGAACCTACGAGCAGTACTTC.

V and J are TRBV29-1 and TRBJ2-1; D might be TRBD2 (5 bases). CDR3 size: 13 residues. Germline CDR1 and CDR2: SQVTM and ANQGSEA. Trimming left V 0 bases short and J 9 bases short, with 12 bases between. The CDR3, as DNA: TGCAGCGTTGAAGATTATGCGGGCGGTGAGCAGTTCTTC. It codes for CSVEDYAGGEQFF.

This clone was seen only a few times. The rearrangement uses TRBV29-1 and TRBJ2-1; TRBD1 might be the D (7 bases). Germline CDR1 reads SQVTM; CDR2 reads ANQGSEA. V lost 7 bases, J lost 7 bases, and 14 bases lay in between. There are 12 residues in the CDR3. The CDR3 DNA follows: TGCAGCGCTTGGACAGGAGGGAATGAGCAGTTCTTC. It encodes CSAWTGGNEQFF.

This sequence joins TRBV2 and TRBJ1-1, with 9 bases aligning to TRBD1. V lost 6 bases to trimming and J lost 6 bases; unmatched junction nucleotides: 11. Germline loops: CDR1 SNHLY, CDR2 FYNNEI. The CDR3 runs to 15 residues. This chain's CDR3 is CASSLGQGRVPEAFF. CDR3 sequence (DNA): TGTGCCAGCAGCCTCGGACAGGGGAGGGTGCCTGAAGCTTTCTTT.

The V call is TRBV18, the J call TRBJ2-5; 8 positions agree with TRBD2. V shed 4 bases and J 1 base; nucleotides not matched to a gene: 14. The germline V gene has CDR1 KGHSH and CDR2 LQKENI. This CDR3 comprises 18 residues. The CDR3: CASSLAHSGAGGQETQYF. CDR3 DNA sequence: TGTGCCAGCTCACTGGCGCATAGCGGGGCTGGTGGCCAAGAGACCCAGTACTTC.

This chain uses TRBV6-1 with TRBJ2-7, with 11 nucleotides matching TRBD2. This CDR3 spans 16 amino acids. The V segment lost 4 bases and the J segment 0 bases; nucleotides outside the gene matches: 5. Looked up from germline, CDR1 is MNHNS and CDR2 is SASEGT. DNA of the CDR3: TGTGCCAGCAGTGCCATGACTAGCGGGAACTCCTACGAGCAGTACTTC. As protein: CASSAMTSGNSYEQYF.

The chain employs TRBV5-4 and TRBJ2-2; possible D gene TRBD1, 9 bases. CDR3 length equals 15 residues. Germline loops: CDR1 SGHNT, CDR2 YYREEE (reference sequence). Trimming took 9 bases from V and 5 from J, leaving 20 bases between them. The CDR3 loop is CATRGGTGPTGELFF. Written as DNA, the CDR3 is TGTGCCACCCGGGGGGGGACAGGGCCTACCGGGGAGCTGTTTTTT.